The rows below give T cell receptor beta chains drawn from one sample of a study of identifying expanded T cells in peripheral blood. Libraries were prepared by immunoSEQ multiplex PCR; TCRdb keeps only in-frame clonotypes and omits some of them. Of about 54,000 clones in the sample, about 92% were seen once. The specimen was blood. These receptors were obtained from a person aged 18 to 70 in good health. Each CDR3 is given with its conserved first and last residue. Fields, in order: CDR3 length, clone size, D gene, J gene, V gene, CDR3 DNA, CDR3 protein. D genes are given only for firm matches. Part of the rows lack a size; the others show once, few, many or a class for expanded clones.

13,.,TRBD1,TRBJ1-5,TRBV7-2,TGTGCCAGCTCGGGGACAGGGCTTCAGCCCCAGCATTTT,CASSGTGLQPQHF
13,.,.,TRBJ2-7,TRBV5-4,TGTGCCAGCAGCCGCGAGCGGTCATACGAGCAGTACTTC,CASSRERSYEQYF
11,.,.,TRBJ1-2,TRBV30,TGTGCCTGTCATGACCTCCGCGGCTACACCTTC,CACHDLRGYTF
17,.,TRBD1,TRBJ1-3,TRBV9,TGTGCCAGCAGCGTAGGGGGCCGACAGGGGGATGGAAACACCATATATTTT,CASSVGGRQGDGNTIYF
14,.,.,TRBJ2-3,TRBV6-5,TGTGCCAGCAGCCTCCCCTCAAACCGAGCTACGCAGTATTTT,CASSLPSNRATQYF
13,.,.,TRBJ2-5,TRBV5-1,TGCGCCAGCAGGTCCGGTGGAGGGGAGACCCAGTACTTC,CASRSGGGETQYF
14,.,TRBD1,TRBJ1-1,TRBV18,TGTGCCAGCTCGCCGGGACAGGGGTACACTGAAGCTTTCTTT,CASSPGQGYTEAFF
15,.,.,TRBJ2-7,TRBV14,TGTGCCAGCAGCCAAGGAGGGGGCGGAGGGCGCGAGCAGTACTTC,CASSQGGGGGREQYF
14,.,.,TRBJ2-1,TRBV5-4,TGTGCCAGCAGCTTCGGCGGGTGGGACCAGGGGAAGTTCTTC,CASSFGGWDQGKFF
15,.,.,TRBJ2-1,TRBV9,TGTGCCAGCAGCGTAGGGGGCAAGTTTTACAATGAGCAGTTCTTC,CASSVGGKFYNEQFF
14,.,TRBD2,TRBJ2-7,TRBV28,TGTGCCAGCCGACTAGCGGGGCAGACCTACGAGCAGTACTTC,CASRLAGQTYEQYF
14,once,.,TRBJ1-2,TRBV11-2,TGTGCCAGCAGCCGCCCATACGGACCCTATGGCTACACCTTC,CASSRPYGPYGYTF
14,.,TRBD1,TRBJ1-2,TRBV6-5,TGTGCCAGCGGATCAGGGGGCGGATATAATGGCTACACCTTC,CASGSGGGYNGYTF
12,.,.,TRBJ1-1,TRBV29-1,TGCAGCGTTGAGAGGATGACCACTGAAGCTTTCTTT,CSVERMTTEAFF
16,.,TRBD2,TRBJ2-1,TRBV7-9,TGTGCCAGCAGCCCGGGCGCGGGAGTAACCTACAATGAGCAGTTCTTC,CASSPGAGVTYNEQFF
18,.,TRBD2,TRBJ2-3,TRBV4-2,TGTGCCAGCAGCCATGCCGAGGGGGCAGCGGGAGGGTTTGATACGCAGTATTTT,CASSHAEGAAGGFDTQYF
17,.,TRBD2,TRBJ2-5,TRBV13,TGTGCCAGCAGCTTAGGTTTTGGTCGGGCGGGGGAAGAGACCCAGTACTTC,CASSLGFGRAGEETQYF
14,.,.,TRBJ2-7,TRBV9,TGTGCCAGCAGCTTTACAGATACAAGCTACGAGCAGTACTTC,CASSFTDTSYEQYF
14,.,.,TRBJ1-1,TRBV9,TGTGCCAGCAGCGTAGAAGGCGACGACACTGAAGCTTTCTTT,CASSVEGDDTEAFF
14,.,TRBD1,TRBJ2-5,TRBV15,TGTGCCACCAGCAAGCCGGGACAGCAGGAGACCCAGTACTTC,CATSKPGQQETQYF
11,.,.,TRBJ2-1,TRBV19,TGTGCCAGTAGTATCGGCCATGAGCAGTTCTTC,CASSIGHEQFF
15,.,TRBD1,TRBJ2-7,TRBV7-8,TGTGCCAGCAGCTTAACCGGGACAGGGCCCTACGAGCAGTACTTC,CASSLTGTGPYEQYF
15,.,.,TRBJ2-1,TRBV29-1,TGCAGCGTTGATTCGGTACCCCGCTCCTACAATGAGCAGTTCTTC,CSVDSVPRSYNEQFF
13,once,.,TRBJ1-2,TRBV4-1,TGCGCCAGCAGCCAAGTGCCACCCTATGGCTACACCTTC,CASSQVPPYGYTF
14,.,.,TRBJ1-2,TRBV28,TGTGCCAGCAGACCTACCCCGGCAAACTATGGCTACACCTTC,CASRPTPANYGYTF
13,.,.,TRBJ2-2,TRBV6-6,TGTGCCAGCAATCTCAGAGTGGGCGGGGAGCTGTTTTTT,CASNLRVGGELFF
16,.,TRBD2,TRBJ2-1,TRBV9,TGTGCCAGCAGCGTTCTAGCGGGGGCGGAATACAATGAGCAGTTCTTC,CASSVLAGAEYNEQFF
16,once,.,TRBJ2-1,TRBV28,TGTGCCAGCAGCCTTCTCGGAACCAACTCCTACAATGAGCAGTTCTTC,CASSLLGTNSYNEQFF
14,.,TRBD1,TRBJ2-7,TRBV6-6,TGTGCCAGCAGTTCCCGGACAGGTGCAAACGAGCAGTACTTC,CASSSRTGANEQYF
15,.,TRBD1,TRBJ1-2,TRBV25-1,TGTGCCAGCAGTGAACAGACAGGGGGGATGGAAGGCTACACCTTC,CASSEQTGGMEGYTF
12,.,.,TRBJ1-2,TRBV2,TGTGCCAGCAGTAGGGCAGGGGATGGCTACACCTTC,CASSRAGDGYTF
15,.,TRBD2,TRBJ2-3,TRBV6-6,TGTGCCAGCAGTCTAGCGGGGGGCCCGCCAGATACGCAGTATTTT,CASSLAGGPPDTQYF
14,.,TRBD2,TRBJ2-3,TRBV7-2,TGTGCCAGCAGGGTGAGCGGGGGCACAGATACGCAGTATTTT,CASRVSGGTDTQYF
15,.,TRBD1,TRBJ1-2,TRBV6-1,TGTGCCAGCAGTGCTATGGACAGGGGGCAAGTAGGCTACACCTTC,CASSAMDRGQVGYTF
14,.,.,TRBJ2-3,TRBV28,TGTGCCAGCAAGTTTGATTCGGGGGCAGATACGCAGTATTTT,CASKFDSGADTQYF
15,.,.,TRBJ1-2,TRBV4-3,TGCGCCAGCAGCCAAGATCAACAGGGTATCGATGGCTACACCTTC,CASSQDQQGIDGYTF
15,.,TRBD1,TRBJ1-1,TRBV7-2,TGTGCCAGCAGCTTAATGGGACAGGGAAAGACTGAAGCTTTCTTT,CASSLMGQGKTEAFF
15,.,TRBD1,TRBJ2-4,TRBV5-3,TGTGCCAGAAGCGGCGGACAGGAGACAGCAGGACTTCAGTACTTC,CARSGGQETAGLQYF